The rows below give T cell receptor beta chains drawn from one sample of a study of T cells in Graves' hyperthyroidism and ophthalmopathy. TCRdb fed the multiplex PCR reads into MiXCR, producing one record per CDR3 protein. The sample records 450,000 to 650,000 distinct CDR3 sequences, 14% being singletons. The sample was blood. These receptors all come from a woman younger than 30 with Graves' ophthalmopathy. Each CDR3 is given with its conserved first and last residue. The D gene is left open where the match is weak. A clone size is listed for some rows: how often the clone was seen (once, few, many), or a class if it is expanded.

D gene	clone size	J gene	V gene	CDR3 DNA	CDR3 protein
TRBD1	many	TRBJ2-3	TRBV28	TGTGCCAGCAGTTCGACAGGGGTGACAGATACGCAGTATTTT	CASSSTGVTDTQYF
TRBD2	many	TRBJ2-1	TRBV5-1	TGCGCCAGCACCATGACCGGGTCTAGCGGGGAGCAGTTCTTC	CASTMTGSSGEQFF
TRBD2	.	TRBJ2-3	TRBV20-1	TGCAGTGCTAGAGTCACTAGCGGGTCAGATACGCAGTATTTT	CSARVTSGSDTQYF
TRBD1	.	TRBJ1-1	TRBV7-9	TGTGCCAGCAGCTCGTTCCCGGGACAGGGGGCGAGCACTGAAGCTTTCTTT	CASSSFPGQGASTEAFF
TRBD2	many	TRBJ2-1	TRBV6-1	TGTGCCAGCGGGTCTAGCGGGAGTAGCGATGAGCAGTTCTTC	CASGSSGSSDEQFF
TRBD1	.	TRBJ2-7	TRBV6-1	TGTGCCAGCAGTGAACCCGGACAGGTCTCCTACGAGCAGTACTTC	CASSEPGQVSYEQYF
TRBD2	many	TRBJ2-7	TRBV27	TGTGCCAGCAGTCCCAAGACTAGCGGCAATTCCTACGAGCAGTACTTC	CASSPKTSGNSYEQYF
.	many	TRBJ2-1	TRBV20-1	TGCAGTGCTAGAGACAACAATGAGCAGTTCTTC	CSARDNNEQFF
TRBD2	many	TRBJ2-3	TRBV7-8	TGTGCCAGCAGACTAGCGGGCGCCACAGATACGCAGTATTTT	CASRLAGATDTQYF
.	many	TRBJ2-6	TRBV2	TGTGCCAGCAGACAGGCCCCCACCTCTGGGGCCAACGTCCTGACTTTC	CASRQAPTSGANVLTF
TRBD1	few	TRBJ2-7	TRBV7-8	TGTGCCAGCAGCCCGAAGCCGGGACAGGGGGCGGTAGTCCCCTACGAGCAGTACTTC	CASSPKPGQGAVVPYEQYF
TRBD2	many	TRBJ2-7	TRBV7-3	TGTGCCAGCAGCTTAACAGCGGGAGGGTCCCACGAGCAGTACTTC	CASSLTAGGSHEQYF
.	.	TRBJ2-2	TRBV9	TGTGCCAGCAAGTGGGGGGCCACCGGGGAGCTGTTTTTT	CASKWGATGELFF
TRBD2	.	TRBJ2-7	TRBV4-1	TGCGCCAGCAGCCAAGAGGTACGACTAGCGGGGAACTACGAGCAGTACTTC	CASSQEVRLAGNYEQYF
.	few	TRBJ2-7	TRBV5-1	TGCGCCAGCAGCTTGGGGGTTTCGAACGAGCAGTACTTC	CASSLGVSNEQYF
.	many	TRBJ2-7	TRBV6-2/TRBV6-3	TGTGCCAGCAATGGGAAACAGGGGACTTCTTACGAGCAGTACTTC	CASNGKQGTSYEQYF
.	many	TRBJ2-3	TRBV20-1	TGCAGTGCTCGGGGGAGCTGGGGGAACACAGATACGCAGTATTTT	CSARGSWGNTDTQYF
.	many	TRBJ2-1	TRBV5-1	TGCGCCAGCAGCTTAGCGGACTCCTACAATGAGCAGTTCTTC	CASSLADSYNEQFF
.	few	TRBJ2-7	TRBV9	TGTGCCAGCAGCGTAGATCCAGGGGAGACTACCTACGAGCAGTACTTC	CASSVDPGETTYEQYF
.	many	TRBJ1-1	TRBV14	TGTGCCAGCAGCCAAGCCCGTAGTGAAAGGGGTGAAGCTTTCTTT	CASSQARSERGEAFF
.	many	TRBJ1-5	TRBV3-1	TGTGCCAGCAGCCAGGCCTATGGGGATCGAAATCAGCCCCAGCATTTT	CASSQAYGDRNQPQHF
.	many	TRBJ1-5	TRBV28	TGTGCCAGCAGTCACCCCCGGCGGGGCAATCAGCCCCAGCATTTT	CASSHPRRGNQPQHF